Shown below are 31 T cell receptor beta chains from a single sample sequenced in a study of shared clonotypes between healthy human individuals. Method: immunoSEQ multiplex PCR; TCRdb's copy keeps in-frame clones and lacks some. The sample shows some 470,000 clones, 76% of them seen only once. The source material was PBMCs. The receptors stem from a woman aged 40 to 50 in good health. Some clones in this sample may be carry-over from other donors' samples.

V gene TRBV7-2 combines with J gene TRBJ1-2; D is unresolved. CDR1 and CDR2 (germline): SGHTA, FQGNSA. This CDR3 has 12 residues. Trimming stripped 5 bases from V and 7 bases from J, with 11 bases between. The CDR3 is CASSPPLGGYTF. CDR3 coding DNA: TGTGCCAGCAGCCCCCCGCTCGGTGGCTACACCTTC.

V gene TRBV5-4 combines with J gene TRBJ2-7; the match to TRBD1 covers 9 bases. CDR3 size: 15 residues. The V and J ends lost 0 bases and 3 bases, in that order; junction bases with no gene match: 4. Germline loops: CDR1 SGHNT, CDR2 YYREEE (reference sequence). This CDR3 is CASSLGGTGFYEQYF. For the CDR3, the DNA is TGTGCCAGCAGCTTGGGCGGGACAGGGTTCTACGAGCAGTACTTC.

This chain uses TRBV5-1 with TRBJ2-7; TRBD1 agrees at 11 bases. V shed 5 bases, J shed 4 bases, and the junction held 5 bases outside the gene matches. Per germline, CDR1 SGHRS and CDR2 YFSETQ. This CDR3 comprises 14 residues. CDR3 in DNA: TGCGCCAGCAGGATCGGGACAGGGGGATACGAGCAGTACTTC. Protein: CASRIGTGGYEQYF.

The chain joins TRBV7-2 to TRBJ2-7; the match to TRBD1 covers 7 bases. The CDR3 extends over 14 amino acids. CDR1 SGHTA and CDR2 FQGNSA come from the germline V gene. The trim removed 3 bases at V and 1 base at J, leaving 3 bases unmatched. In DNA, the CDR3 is TGTGCCAGCAGCTTGACAGGGTTTTCCTACGAGCAGTACTTC. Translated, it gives CASSLTGFSYEQYF.

The CDR3 nucleotides read TGTGCCAGCAGTTTTTACAGGGGCGGCAATCAGCCCCAGCATTTT. Translating it yields CASSFYRGGNQPQHF. V usage is TRBV28 and J usage is TRBJ1-5; 7 positions agree with TRBD1. V lost 3 bases and J lost 2; bases outside the gene matches: 4. The V gene's germline CDR1 is MDHEN and CDR2 SYDVKM. The length of the CDR3 is 15 residues.

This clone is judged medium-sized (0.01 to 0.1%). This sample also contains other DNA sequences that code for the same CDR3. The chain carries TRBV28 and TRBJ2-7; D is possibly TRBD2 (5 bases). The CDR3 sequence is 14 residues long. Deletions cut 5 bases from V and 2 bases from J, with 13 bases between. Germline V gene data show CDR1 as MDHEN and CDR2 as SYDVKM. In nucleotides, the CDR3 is TGTGCCAGCAGTCCCTTGTCCGGGGCCTACGAGCAGTACTTC. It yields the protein CASSPLSGAYEQYF.

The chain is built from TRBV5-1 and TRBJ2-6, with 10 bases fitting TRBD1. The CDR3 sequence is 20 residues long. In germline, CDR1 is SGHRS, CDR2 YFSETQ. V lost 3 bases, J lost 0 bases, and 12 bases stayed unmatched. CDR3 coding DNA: TGCGCCAGCAGCTACCTCTCAACGGGACAGGGGTACTCTGGGGCCAACGTCCTGACTTTC. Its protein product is CASSYLSTGQGYSGANVLTF.

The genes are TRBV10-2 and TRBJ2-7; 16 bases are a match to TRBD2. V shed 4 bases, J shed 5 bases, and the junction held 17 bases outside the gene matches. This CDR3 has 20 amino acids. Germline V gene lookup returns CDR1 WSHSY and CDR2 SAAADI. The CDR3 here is CASSAQPGLAGGRRSHEQYF. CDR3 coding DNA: TGCGCCAGCAGTGCCCAACCGGGACTAGCGGGAGGGCGTAGGTCCCACGAGCAGTACTTC.

CDR3 residues: CASSNQYYQPQHF. The CDR3 bases are TGTGCCAGTAGTAACCAGTATTATCAGCCCCAGCATTTT. The rearrangement uses TRBV19 and TRBJ1-5; D remains unclear. The germline V gene has CDR1 LNHDA and CDR2 SQIVND (reference sequence). V lost 4 bases to trimming and J lost 5 bases, with 9 bases between them. The CDR3 length is 13 residues. The whole variable domain, filled in from reference TRBV19 and TRBJ1-5, reads DGGITQSPKYLFRKEGQNVTLSCEQNLNHDAMYWYRQDPGQGLRLIYYSQIVNDFQKGDIAEGYSVSREKKESFPLTVTSAQKNPTAFYLCASSNQYYQPQHFGDGTRLSIL.

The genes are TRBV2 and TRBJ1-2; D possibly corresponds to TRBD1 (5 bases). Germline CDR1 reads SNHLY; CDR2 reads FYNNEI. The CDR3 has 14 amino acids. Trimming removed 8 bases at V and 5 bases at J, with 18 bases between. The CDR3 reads CASRGAAPGYGYTF. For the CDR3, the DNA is TGTGCCAGCCGAGGGGCCGCCCCGGGTTATGGCTACACCTTC. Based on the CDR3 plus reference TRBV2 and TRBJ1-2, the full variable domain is EPEVTQTPSHQVTQMGQEVILRCVPISNHLYFYWYRQILGQKVEFLVSFYNNEISEKSEIFDDQFSVERPDGSNFTLKIRSTKLEDSAMYFCASRGAAPGYGYTFGSGTRLTVV.

In nucleotides, the CDR3 is TGTGCCAGCAGCTTGGGACTAGCAACTAATGAAAAACTGTTTTTT. As protein: CASSLGLATNEKLFF. This sequence joins TRBV7-2 and TRBJ1-4; possibly TRBD1 for D (5 bases). The V end was cut by 3 bases, the J end by 0 bases, with 8 bases between. The length of the CDR3 is 15 residues. Per germline, CDR1 SGHTA and CDR2 FQGNSA.

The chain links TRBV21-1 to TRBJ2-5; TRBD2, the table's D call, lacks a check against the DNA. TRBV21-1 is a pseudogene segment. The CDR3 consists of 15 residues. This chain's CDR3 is CASSKGERVEETQYF. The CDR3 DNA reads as TGTGCCAGCAGCAAAGGCGAGCGGGTAGAAGAGACCCAGTACTTC.

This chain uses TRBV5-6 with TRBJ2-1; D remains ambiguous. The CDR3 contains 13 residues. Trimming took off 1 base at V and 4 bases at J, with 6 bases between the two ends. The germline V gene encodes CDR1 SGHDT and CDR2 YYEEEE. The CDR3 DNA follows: TGTGCCAGCAGCTTGACCGGGTACAATGAGCAGTTCTTC. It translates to CASSLTGYNEQFF.

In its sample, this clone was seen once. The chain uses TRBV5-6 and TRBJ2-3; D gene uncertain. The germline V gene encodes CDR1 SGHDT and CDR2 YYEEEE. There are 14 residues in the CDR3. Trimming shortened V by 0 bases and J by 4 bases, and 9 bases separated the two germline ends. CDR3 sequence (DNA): TGTGCCAGCAGCTTGGGCTTCTACGCAGATACGCAGTATTTT. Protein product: CASSLGFYADTQYF. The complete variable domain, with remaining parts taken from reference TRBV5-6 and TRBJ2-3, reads DAGVTQSPTHLIKTRGQQVTLRCSPKSGHDTVSWYQQALGQGPQFIFQYYEEEERQRGNFPDRFSGHQFPNYSSELNVNALLLGDSALYLCASSLGFYADTQYFGPGTRLTVL.

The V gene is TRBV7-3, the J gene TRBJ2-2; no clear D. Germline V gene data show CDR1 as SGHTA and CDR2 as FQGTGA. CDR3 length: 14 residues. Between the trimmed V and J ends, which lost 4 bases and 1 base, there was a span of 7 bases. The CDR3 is CASSSQRNTGELFF. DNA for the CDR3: TGTGCCAGCAGCTCCCAACGGAACACCGGGGAGCTGTTTTTT.

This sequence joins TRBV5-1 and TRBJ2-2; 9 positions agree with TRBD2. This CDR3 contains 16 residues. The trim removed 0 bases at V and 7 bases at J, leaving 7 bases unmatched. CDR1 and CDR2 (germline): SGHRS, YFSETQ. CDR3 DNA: TGCGCCAGCAGCTTGGGGCCTAGCGGGACCGGCGGGGAGCTGTTTTTT. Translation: CASSLGPSGTGGELFF. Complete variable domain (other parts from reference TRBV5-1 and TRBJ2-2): KAGVTQTPRYLIKTRGQQVTLSCSPISGHRSVSWYQQTPGQGLQFLFEYFSETQRNKGNFPGRFSGRQFSNSRSEMNVSTLELGDSALYLCASSLGPSGTGGELFFGEGSRLTVL.

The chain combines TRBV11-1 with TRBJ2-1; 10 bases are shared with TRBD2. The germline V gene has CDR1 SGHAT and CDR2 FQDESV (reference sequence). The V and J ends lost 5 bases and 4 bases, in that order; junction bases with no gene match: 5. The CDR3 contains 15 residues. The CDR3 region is CASSLSGRGYNEQFF. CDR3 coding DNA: TGTGCCAGCAGCCTCAGCGGGAGGGGGTACAATGAGCAGTTCTTC.

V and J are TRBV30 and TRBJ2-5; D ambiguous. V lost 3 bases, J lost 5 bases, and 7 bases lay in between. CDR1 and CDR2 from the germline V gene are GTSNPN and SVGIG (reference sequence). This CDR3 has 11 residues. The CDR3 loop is CAWSPSETQYF. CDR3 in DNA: TGTGCCTGGAGCCCTTCGGAGACCCAGTACTTC.

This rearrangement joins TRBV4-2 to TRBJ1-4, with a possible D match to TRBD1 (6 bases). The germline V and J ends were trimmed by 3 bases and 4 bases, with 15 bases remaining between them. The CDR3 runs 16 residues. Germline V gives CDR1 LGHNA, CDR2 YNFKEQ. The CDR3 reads CASSHPRTDLNEKLFF. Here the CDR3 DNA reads TGTGCCAGCAGCCACCCCCGGACAGATCTTAATGAAAAACTGTTTTTT.

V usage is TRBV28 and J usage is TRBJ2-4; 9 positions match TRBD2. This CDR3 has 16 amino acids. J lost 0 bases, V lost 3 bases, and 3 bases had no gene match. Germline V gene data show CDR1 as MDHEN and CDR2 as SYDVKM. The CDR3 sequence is CASSLREGLAKNIQYF. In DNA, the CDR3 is TGTGCCAGCAGTTTGCGGGAGGGACTAGCCAAAAACATTCAGTACTTC.

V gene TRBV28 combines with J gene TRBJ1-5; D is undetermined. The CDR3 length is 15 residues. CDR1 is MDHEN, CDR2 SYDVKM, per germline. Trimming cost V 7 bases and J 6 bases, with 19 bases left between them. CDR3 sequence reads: CASKGGGGNRQPQHF. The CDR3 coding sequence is TGTGCCAGCAAAGGAGGTGGAGGGAATCGTCAGCCCCAGCATTTT.

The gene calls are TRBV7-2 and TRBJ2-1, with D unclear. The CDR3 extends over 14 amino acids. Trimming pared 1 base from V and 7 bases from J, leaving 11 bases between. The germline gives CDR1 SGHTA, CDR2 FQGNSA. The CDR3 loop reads CASSLESVRNEQFF. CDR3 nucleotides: TGTGCCAGCAGCTTAGAATCGGTAAGGAATGAGCAGTTCTTC.

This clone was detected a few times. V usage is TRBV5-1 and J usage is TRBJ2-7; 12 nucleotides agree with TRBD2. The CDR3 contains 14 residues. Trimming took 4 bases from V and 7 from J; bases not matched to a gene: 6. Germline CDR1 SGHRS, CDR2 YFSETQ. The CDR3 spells CASSETSGSREQYF. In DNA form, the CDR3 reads TGCGCCAGCAGCGAGACTAGCGGGAGCAGGGAGCAGTACTTC.

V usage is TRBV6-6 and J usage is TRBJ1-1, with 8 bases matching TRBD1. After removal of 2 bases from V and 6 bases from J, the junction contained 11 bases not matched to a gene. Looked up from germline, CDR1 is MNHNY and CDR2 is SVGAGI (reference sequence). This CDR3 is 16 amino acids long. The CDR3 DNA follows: TGTGCCAGCAGTTACGATGGACAGGGCCTGGGCTCTGAAGCTTTCTTT. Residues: CASSYDGQGLGSEAFF.

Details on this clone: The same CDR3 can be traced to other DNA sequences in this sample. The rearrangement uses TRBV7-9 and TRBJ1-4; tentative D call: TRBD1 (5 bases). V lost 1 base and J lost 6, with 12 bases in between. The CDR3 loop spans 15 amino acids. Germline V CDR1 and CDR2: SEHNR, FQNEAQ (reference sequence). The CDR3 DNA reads TGTGCCAGCAGCTTAGTCGGGCAGGGCGATGAAAAACTGTTTTTT. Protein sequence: CASSLVGQGDEKLFF.

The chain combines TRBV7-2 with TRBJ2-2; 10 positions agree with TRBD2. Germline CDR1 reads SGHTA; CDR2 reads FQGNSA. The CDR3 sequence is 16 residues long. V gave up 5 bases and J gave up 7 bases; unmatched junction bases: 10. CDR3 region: CASSPFSGRRFGELFF. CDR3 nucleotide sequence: TGTGCCAGCAGCCCCTTTAGCGGGAGGAGGTTCGGGGAGCTGTTTTTT.

CDR3 DNA sequence: TGTGCCAGCAGCTTAGGGAGCAGACAAGAGACCCAGTACTTC. Its protein is CASSLGSRQETQYF. V and J are TRBV7-6 and TRBJ2-5; D gene unclear. The CDR3 contains 14 residues. Deletions cut 1 base from V and 2 bases from J, with 8 bases between. Germline loops: CDR1 SGHVS, CDR2 FNYEAQ. Full variable domain (remainder filled in from reference TRBV7-6 and TRBJ2-5): GAGVSQSPRYKVTKRGQDVALRCDPISGHVSLYWYRQALGQGPEFLTYFNYEAQQDKSGLPNDRFSAERPEGSISTLTIQRTEQRDSAMYRCASSLGSRQETQYFGPGTRLLVL.

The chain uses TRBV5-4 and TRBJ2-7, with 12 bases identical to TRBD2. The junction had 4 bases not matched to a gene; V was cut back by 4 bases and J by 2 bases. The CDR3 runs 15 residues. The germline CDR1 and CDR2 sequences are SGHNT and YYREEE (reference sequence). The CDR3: CASSRGLAGPYEQYF. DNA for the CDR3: TGTGCCAGCAGCCGCGGACTAGCGGGACCCTACGAGCAGTACTTC.

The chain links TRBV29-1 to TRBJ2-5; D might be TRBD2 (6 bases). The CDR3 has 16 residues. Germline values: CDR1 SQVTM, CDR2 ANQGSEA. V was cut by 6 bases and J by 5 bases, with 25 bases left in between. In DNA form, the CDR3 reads TGCAGCGTAGCTAGTGGCCGGGAGTTAACCGTGGAGACCCAGTACTTC. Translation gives CSVASGRELTVETQYF.

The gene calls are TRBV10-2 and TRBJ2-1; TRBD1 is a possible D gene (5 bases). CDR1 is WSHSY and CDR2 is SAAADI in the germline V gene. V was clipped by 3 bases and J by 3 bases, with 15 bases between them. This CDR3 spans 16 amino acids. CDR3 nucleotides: TGCGCCAGCAGTGATTATGGGGCGGAGCGCTACAATGAGCAGTTCTTC. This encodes CASSDYGAERYNEQFF.

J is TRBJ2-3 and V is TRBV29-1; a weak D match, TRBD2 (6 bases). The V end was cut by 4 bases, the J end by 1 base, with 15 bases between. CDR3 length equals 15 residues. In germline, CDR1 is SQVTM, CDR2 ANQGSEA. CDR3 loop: CSVVGGGSRTDTQYF. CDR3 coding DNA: TGCAGCGTTGTGGGTGGGGGGTCACGCACAGATACGCAGTATTTT.